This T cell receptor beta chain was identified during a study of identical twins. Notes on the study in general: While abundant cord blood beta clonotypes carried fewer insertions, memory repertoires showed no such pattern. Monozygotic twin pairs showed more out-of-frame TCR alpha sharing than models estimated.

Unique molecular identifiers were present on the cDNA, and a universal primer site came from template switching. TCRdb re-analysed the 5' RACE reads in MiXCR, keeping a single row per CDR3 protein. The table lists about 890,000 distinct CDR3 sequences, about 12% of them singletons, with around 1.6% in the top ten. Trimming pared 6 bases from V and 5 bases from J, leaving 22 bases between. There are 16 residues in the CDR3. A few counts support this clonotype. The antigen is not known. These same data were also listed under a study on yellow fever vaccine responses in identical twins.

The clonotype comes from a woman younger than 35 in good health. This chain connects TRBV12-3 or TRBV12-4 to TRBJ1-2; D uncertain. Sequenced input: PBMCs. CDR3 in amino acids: CASSPIKGGGLYGYTF. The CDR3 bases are TGTGCCAGCAGCCCAATCAAGGGCGGAGGGCTTTATGGCTACACCTTC.